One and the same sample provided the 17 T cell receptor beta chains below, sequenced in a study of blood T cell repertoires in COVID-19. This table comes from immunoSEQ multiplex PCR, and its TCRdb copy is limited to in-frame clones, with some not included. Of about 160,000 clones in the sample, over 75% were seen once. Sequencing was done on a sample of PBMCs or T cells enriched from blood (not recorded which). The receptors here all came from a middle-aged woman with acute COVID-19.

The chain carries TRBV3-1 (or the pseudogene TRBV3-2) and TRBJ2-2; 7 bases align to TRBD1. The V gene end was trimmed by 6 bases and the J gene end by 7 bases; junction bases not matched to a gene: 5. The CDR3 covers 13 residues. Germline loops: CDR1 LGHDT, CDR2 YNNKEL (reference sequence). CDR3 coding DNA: TGTGCCAGCAGAGAGACAGGGAACGGGGAGCTGTTTTTT. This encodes CASRETGNGELFF.

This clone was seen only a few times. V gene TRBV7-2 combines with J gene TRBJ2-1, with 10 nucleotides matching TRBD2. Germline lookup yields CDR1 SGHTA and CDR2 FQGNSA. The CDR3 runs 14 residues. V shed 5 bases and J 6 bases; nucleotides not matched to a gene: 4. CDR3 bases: TGTGCCAGCAGCACTAGCGGGGTAATCAATGAGCAGTTCTTC. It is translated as CASSTSGVINEQFF.

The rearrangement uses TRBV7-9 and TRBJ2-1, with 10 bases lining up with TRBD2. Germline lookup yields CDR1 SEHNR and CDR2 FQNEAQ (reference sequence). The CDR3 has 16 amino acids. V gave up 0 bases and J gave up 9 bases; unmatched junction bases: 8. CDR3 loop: CASSLASLAGDVEQFF. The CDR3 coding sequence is TGTGCCAGCAGCTTAGCGTCGCTAGCGGGAGATGTTGAGCAGTTCTTC. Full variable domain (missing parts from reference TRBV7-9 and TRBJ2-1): DTGVSQNPRHKITKRGQNVTFRCDPISEHNRLYWYRQTLGQGPEFLTYFQNEAQLEKSRLLSDRFSAERPKGSFSTLEIQRTEQGDSAMYLCASSLASLAGDVEQFFGPGTRLTVL.

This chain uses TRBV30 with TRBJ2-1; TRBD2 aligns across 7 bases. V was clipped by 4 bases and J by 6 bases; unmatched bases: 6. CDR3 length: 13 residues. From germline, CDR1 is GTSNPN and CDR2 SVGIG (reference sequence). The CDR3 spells CAWTRPGGNEQFF. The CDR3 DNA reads TGTGCCTGGACTAGACCGGGAGGCAATGAGCAGTTCTTC.

CDR3 DNA: TGTGCCACCAGCCCTCGACAGATCGACGGCTACACCTTC. Protein product: CATSPRQIDGYTF. The chain employs TRBV15 and TRBJ1-2, with TRBD1 as a possible D gene (5 bases). V shed 5 bases and J shed 8 bases, with 15 bases lying between them. Germline CDR1 is LNHNV and CDR2 is YYDKDF (reference sequence). The CDR3 contains 13 residues.

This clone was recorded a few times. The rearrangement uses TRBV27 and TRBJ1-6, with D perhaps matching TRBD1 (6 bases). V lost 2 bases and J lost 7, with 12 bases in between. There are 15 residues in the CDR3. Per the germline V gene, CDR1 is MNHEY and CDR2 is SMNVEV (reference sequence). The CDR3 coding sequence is TGTGCCAGCAGTTTAAGAAGACAGGACAATTCACCCCTCCACTTT. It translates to CASSLRRQDNSPLHF.

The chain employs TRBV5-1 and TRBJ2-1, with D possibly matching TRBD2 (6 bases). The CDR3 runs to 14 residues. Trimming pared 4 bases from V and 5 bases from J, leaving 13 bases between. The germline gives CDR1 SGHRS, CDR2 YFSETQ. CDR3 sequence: CASSLTGLNNEQFF. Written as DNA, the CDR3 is TGCGCCAGCAGCCTTACCGGACTAAACAATGAGCAGTTCTTC.

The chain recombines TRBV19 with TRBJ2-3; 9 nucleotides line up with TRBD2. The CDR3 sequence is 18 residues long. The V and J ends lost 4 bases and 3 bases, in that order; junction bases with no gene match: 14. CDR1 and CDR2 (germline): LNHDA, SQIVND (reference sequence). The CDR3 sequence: CASSSRGGRATGTDTQYF. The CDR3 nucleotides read TGTGCCAGTAGTAGCAGGGGCGGGAGGGCCACAGGAACAGATACGCAGTATTTT.

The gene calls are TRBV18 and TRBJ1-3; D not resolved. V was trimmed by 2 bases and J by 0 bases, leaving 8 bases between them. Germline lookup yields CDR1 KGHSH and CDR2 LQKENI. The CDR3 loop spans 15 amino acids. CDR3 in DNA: TGTGCCAGCTCACCAATACAGTTCTCTGGAAACACCATATATTTT. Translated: CASSPIQFSGNTIYF.

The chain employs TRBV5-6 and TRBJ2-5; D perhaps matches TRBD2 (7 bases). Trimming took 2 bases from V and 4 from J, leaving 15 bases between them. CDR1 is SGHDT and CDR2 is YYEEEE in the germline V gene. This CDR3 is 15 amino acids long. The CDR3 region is CASSLWTRGRETQYF. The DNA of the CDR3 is TGTGCCAGCAGCTTATGGACTAGGGGGAGAGAGACCCAGTACTTC.

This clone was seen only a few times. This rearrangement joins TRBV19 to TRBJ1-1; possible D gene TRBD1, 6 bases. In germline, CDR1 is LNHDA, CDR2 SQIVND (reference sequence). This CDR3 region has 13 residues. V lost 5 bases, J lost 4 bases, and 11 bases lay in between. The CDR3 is CASSFFRGTEAFF. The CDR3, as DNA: TGTGCCAGTAGTTTCTTCAGGGGCACTGAAGCTTTCTTT. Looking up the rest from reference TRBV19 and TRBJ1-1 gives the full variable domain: DGGITQSPKYLFRKEGQNVTLSCEQNLNHDAMYWYRQDPGQGLRLIYYSQIVNDFQKGDIAEGYSVSREKKESFPLTVTSAQKNPTAFYLCASSFFRGTEAFFGQGTRLTVV.

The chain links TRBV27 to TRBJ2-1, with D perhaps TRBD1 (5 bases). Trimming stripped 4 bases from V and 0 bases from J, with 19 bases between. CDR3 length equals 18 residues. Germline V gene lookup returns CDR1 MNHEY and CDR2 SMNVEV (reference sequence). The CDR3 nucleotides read TGTGCCAGCAGTTACTCAAGGGGCCCCTCAAGCTCCTACAATGAGCAGTTCTTC. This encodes CASSYSRGPSSSYNEQFF.

CDR3 coding DNA: TGTGCCAGCAGCTTACAGGGGGCGCATGATACGCAGTATTTT. It specifies CASSLQGAHDTQYF. J is TRBJ2-3 and V is TRBV7-2; 8 bases fit TRBD1. V gave up 2 bases and J gave up 6 bases; unmatched junction bases: 4. In germline, CDR1 is SGHTA, CDR2 FQGNSA. The CDR3 loop spans 14 amino acids.

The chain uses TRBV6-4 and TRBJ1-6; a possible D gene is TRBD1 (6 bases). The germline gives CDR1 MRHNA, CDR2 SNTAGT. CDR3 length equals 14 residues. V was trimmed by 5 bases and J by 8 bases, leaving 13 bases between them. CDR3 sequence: CASSSGTRDSPLHF. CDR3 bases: TGTGCCAGCAGTTCCGGGACACGCGATTCACCCCTCCACTTT.

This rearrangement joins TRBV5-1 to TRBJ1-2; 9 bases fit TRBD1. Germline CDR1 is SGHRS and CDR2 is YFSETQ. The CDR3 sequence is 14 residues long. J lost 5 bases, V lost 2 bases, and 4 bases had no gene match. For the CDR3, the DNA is TGCGCCAGCAGCTTCGGGACAGGGAATTATGGCTACACCTTC. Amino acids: CASSFGTGNYGYTF.

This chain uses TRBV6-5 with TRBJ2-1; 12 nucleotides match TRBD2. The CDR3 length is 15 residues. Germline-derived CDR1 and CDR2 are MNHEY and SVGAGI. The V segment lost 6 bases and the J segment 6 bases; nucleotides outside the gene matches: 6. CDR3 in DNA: TGTGCCAGCAGGGCCCTGACTAGCGGGAGCAATGAGCAGTTCTTC. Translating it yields CASRALTSGSNEQFF.

The CDR3 region is CASRGHRHPYEQYV. CDR3 sequence (DNA): TGTGCCAGCAGAGGACACCGGCACCCCTACGAGCAGTACGTC. The chain combines TRBV6-5 with TRBJ2-7; D is perhaps TRBD1 (5 bases). The germline V gene encodes CDR1 MNHEY and CDR2 SVGAGI. V was cut by 6 bases and J by 2 bases, with 14 bases left in between. CDR3 length equals 14 residues.